The clone carrying this T cell receptor (beta chain) was detected only a few times. The source of the sample is a study of T cells in Graves' hyperthyroidism and ophthalmopathy. At the level of the study: Upon initial diagnosis and before any treatment, peripheral blood was collected.

CDR3 length: 18 amino acids. CDR1 GTSNPN and CDR2 SVGIG come from the germline V gene (reference sequence). V shed 0 bases, J shed 5 bases, and the junction held 16 bases outside the gene matches. Clinicians diagnosed patients from clinical symptoms, serum thyroxine and TRAb, thyroid ultrasound and orbital computed tomography. RNA transcripts yielded amplified TCR beta CDR3 regions. The HTBI primer set served for first-round RT-PCR of the TCR CDR3. TCRdb reanalysed the multiplex PCR reads using MiXCR and keeps one entry per CDR3 protein. Of some 580,000 distinct CDR3 sequences listed, 16% are singletons.

The sequence was obtained from a woman in her thirties or forties with Graves' ophthalmopathy. The genes are TRBV30 and TRBJ2-3, with 8 bases fitting TRBD1. Sample: blood. CDR3 protein: CAWSVTGGAGGAGDTQYF. CDR3 coding DNA: TGTGCCTGGAGTGTAACCGGTGGGGCAGGGGGCGCCGGAGATACGCAGTATTTT.